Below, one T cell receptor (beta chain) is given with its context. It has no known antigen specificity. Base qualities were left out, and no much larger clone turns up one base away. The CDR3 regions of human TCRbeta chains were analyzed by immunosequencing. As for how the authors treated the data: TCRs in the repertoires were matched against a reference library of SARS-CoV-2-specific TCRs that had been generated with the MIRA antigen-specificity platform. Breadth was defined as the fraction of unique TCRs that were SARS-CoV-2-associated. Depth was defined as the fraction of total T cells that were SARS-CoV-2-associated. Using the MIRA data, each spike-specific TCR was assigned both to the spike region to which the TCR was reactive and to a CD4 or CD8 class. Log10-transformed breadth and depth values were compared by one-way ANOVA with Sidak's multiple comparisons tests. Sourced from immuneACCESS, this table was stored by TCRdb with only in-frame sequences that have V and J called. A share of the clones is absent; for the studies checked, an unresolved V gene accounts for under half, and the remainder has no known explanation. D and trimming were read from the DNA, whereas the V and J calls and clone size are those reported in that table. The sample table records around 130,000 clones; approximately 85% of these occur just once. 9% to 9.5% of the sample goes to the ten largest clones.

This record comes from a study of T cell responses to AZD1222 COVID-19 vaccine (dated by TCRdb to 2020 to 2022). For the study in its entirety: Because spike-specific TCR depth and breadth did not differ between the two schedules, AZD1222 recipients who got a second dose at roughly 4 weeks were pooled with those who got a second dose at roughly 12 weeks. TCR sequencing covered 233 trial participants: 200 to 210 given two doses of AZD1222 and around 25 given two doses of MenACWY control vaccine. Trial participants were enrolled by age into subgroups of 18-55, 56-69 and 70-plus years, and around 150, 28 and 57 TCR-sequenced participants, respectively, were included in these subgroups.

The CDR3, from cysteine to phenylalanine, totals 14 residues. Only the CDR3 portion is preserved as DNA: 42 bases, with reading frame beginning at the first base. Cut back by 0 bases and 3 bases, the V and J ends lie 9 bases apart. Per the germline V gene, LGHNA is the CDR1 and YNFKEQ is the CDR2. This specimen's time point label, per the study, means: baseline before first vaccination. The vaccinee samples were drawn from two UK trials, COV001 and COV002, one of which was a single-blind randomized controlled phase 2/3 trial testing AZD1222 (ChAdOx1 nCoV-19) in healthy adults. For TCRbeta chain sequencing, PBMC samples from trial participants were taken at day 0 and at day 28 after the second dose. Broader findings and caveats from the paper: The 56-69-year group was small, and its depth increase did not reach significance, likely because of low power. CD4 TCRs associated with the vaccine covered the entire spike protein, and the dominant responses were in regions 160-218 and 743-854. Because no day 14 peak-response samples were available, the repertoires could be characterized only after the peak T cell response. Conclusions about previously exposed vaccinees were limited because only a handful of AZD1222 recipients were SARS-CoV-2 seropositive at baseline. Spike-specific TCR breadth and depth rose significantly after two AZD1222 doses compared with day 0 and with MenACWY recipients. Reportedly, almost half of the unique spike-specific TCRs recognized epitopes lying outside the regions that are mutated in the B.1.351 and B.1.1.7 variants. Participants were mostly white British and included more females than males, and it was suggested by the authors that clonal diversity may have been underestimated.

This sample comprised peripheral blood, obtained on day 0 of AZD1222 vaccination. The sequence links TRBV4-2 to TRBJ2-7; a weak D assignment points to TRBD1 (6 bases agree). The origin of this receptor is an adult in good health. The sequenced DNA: TGTGCCAGCAGCCAAGATATACAGGGCTACGAGCAGTACTTC. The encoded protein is CASSQDIQGYEQYF.